A selection of T cell receptor beta chains follows, all from one sample in a study of blood T cells in healthy people across ages. TCRdb called the 5' RACE reads again in MiXCR, with one record for every CDR3 protein. Here the sample spans about 1 million distinct CDR3 sequences, under 30% being singletons. The same data also contributed to another study, on T cells of mothers and their children.

The sample taken for sequencing was blood. The receptor source for this set is a girl aged 2 to 10 in good health. Each CDR3 is given with its conserved first and last residue. The D gene is left open where the match is weak. Clone size is shown for a subset of rows, as once, few, many or a class of expanded clone.

few	TRBV29-1	-	TRBJ1-2	CSVGGMEGYTF	TGCAGCGTGGGAGGGATGGAGGGCTACACCTTC
-	TRBV7-2	-	TRBJ2-3	CASSIRGRGTDTQYF	TGTGCCAGCAGTATCCGGGGCAGGGGCACAGATACGCAGTATTTT
-	TRBV9	-	TRBJ2-1	CASSVTPTYNEQFF	TGTGCCAGCAGCGTCACCCCCACCTACAATGAGCAGTTCTTC
-	TRBV6-5	TRBD2	TRBJ2-1	CATGRTSEKRNEQFF	TGTGCCACCGGGCGGACTAGCGAAAAGAGGAATGAGCAGTTCTTC
few	TRBV11-2	TRBD2	TRBJ2-1	CASRQGLAPQFF	TGTGCCAGCAGACAAGGACTAGCCCCTCAGTTCTTC
-	TRBV5-1	TRBD1	TRBJ2-7	CASSPSTGSYEQYF	TGCGCCAGCAGTCCCTCGACAGGGTCGTACGAGCAGTACTTC
-	TRBV10-2	TRBD2	TRBJ2-2	CASRRGLAANTGELFF	TGCGCCAGCAGGCGGGGACTAGCGGCGAACACCGGGGAGCTGTTTTTT
-	TRBV15	-	TRBJ2-1	CATGRVLYNEQFF	TGTGCCACCGGAAGGGTTCTATACAATGAGCAGTTCTTC
few	TRBV11-2	-	TRBJ2-1	CASSLRGVPYNEQFF	TGTGCCAGCAGCTTAAGGGGGGTCCCCTACAATGAGCAGTTCTTC
-	TRBV20-1	-	TRBJ2-5	CSLTTRDWYQETQYF	TGCAGTCTTACGACCAGAGATTGGTACCAAGAGACCCAGTACTTC
-	TRBV7-9	-	TRBJ2-1	CASSPGFHEQFF	TGTGCCAGCAGCCCAGGGTTCCATGAGCAGTTCTTC
-	TRBV29-1	-	TRBJ2-7	CSVSTDRKAATYEQYF	TGCAGCGTTTCGACCGACAGGAAGGCAGCCACCTACGAGCAGTACTTC
few	TRBV20-1	TRBD2	TRBJ2-1	CSARTGGGNEQFF	TGCAGTGCGAGAACGGGGGGAGGCAATGAGCAGTTCTTC
-	TRBV9	TRBD1	TRBJ2-5	CASEGAGETQYF	TGTGCCAGCGAGGGGGCCGGGGAGACCCAGTACTTC
-	TRBV29-1	TRBD2	TRBJ2-3	CSVEVGGAGYTDTQYF	TGCAGCGTTGAAGTGGGAGGAGCGGGGTACACAGATACGCAGTATTTT
few	TRBV12-3/TRBV12-4	-	TRBJ1-5	CASWVPQHF	TGTGCCAGTTGGGTCCCCCAGCATTTT
-	TRBV24-1	-	TRBJ1-2	CATSDPRQPPGGYTF	TGTGCCACCAGTGACCCCAGACAGCCCCCGGGTGGCTACACCTTC
many	TRBV11-2	-	TRBJ2-5	CASSFLGTGGETQYF	TGTGCCAGCAGCTTCCTTGGGACGGGGGGCGAGACCCAGTACTTC
few	TRBV21-1	-	TRBJ2-7	CASSKGRREPYEQYF	TGTGCCAGCAGCAAAGGAAGGCGGGAGCCCTACGAGCAGTACTTC
-	TRBV14	-	TRBJ2-7	CASSQVRDRSSYEQYF	TGTGCCAGCAGCCAAGTCAGGGATCGAAGCTCCTACGAGCAGTACTTC
-	TRBV6-5	-	TRBJ2-7	CASSADLAAVDEQYF	TGTGCCAGCTCAGCCGATCTAGCAGCGGTCGACGAGCAGTACTTC
-	TRBV12-3/TRBV12-4	-	TRBJ2-5	CASSRLLASQETQYF	TGTGCCAGCAGTCGCCTTCTAGCCAGCCAAGAGACCCAGTACTTC
-	TRBV5-1	-	TRBJ2-6	CASSTSGERGVLTF	TGCGCCAGCAGCACTTCGGGGGAGAGGGGCGTCCTGACTTTC
few	TRBV11-2	-	TRBJ2-1	CASSPSLSNEQFF	TGTGCCAGCAGCCCTTCCCTTAGTAATGAGCAGTTCTTC
few	TRBV20-1	-	TRBJ2-5	CSAQTGLETQYF	TGCAGTGCTCAGACCGGACTGGAGACCCAGTACTTC
few	TRBV7-3	-	TRBJ2-5	CASSLNSGGSETQYF	TGTGCCAGCAGCTTAAATTCTGGGGGCTCGGAGACCCAGTACTTC
-	TRBV5-1	-	TRBJ2-4	CASSLPGNDIQYF	TGCGCCAGCAGCTTACCGGGCAACGACATTCAGTACTTC
few	TRBV3-1	-	TRBJ2-5	CASSQVNQETQYF	TGTGCCAGCAGCCAAGTGAACCAAGAGACCCAGTACTTC
-	TRBV6-6	-	TRBJ1-4	CASSPYHEKLFF	TGTGCCAGCAGTCCTTATCATGAAAAACTGTTTTTT
-	TRBV11-2	TRBD1	TRBJ1-1	CASSLPGQGGTEAFF	TGTGCCAGCAGCTTACCGGGACAGGGGGGCACTGAAGCTTTCTTT
few	TRBV7-2	-	TRBJ2-1	CASSLVVLNEQFF	TGTGCCAGCAGCTTGGTAGTATTGAATGAGCAGTTCTTC
-	TRBV12-3/TRBV12-4	TRBD1	TRBJ1-5	CASSRGTGTANQPQHF	TGTGCCAGCAGCCGGGGGACAGGGACGGCCAATCAGCCCCAGCATTTT
-	TRBV29-1	-	TRBJ2-5	CSVDGGYGETQYF	TGCAGTGTTGACGGGGGATACGGAGAGACCCAGTACTTC
-	TRBV11-2	-	TRBJ1-2	CASSLDRDTSYGYTF	TGTGCCAGCAGCTTAGATCGGGACACCAGCTATGGCTACACCTTC
few	TRBV6-2/TRBV6-3	TRBD1	TRBJ2-7	CASSRRDRTEQYF	TGTGCCAGCAGTCGCCGGGACAGAACCGAGCAGTACTTC
-	TRBV12-3/TRBV12-4	TRBD1	TRBJ1-5	CASSSQGASQPQHF	TGTGCCAGCAGTTCCCAGGGGGCCTCCCAGCCCCAGCATTTT
few	TRBV12-3/TRBV12-4	-	TRBJ1-4	CASSLSFATNEKLFF	TGTGCCAGCAGTTTAAGTTTTGCAACTAATGAAAAACTGTTTTTT
-	TRBV7-8	-	TRBJ1-3	CASSLIGAGNTIYF	TGTGCCAGCAGCCTAATCGGGGCTGGAAACACCATATATTTT
many	TRBV25-1	-	TRBJ2-2	CASSLLLTGNTGELFF	TGTGCCAGCAGCCTCTTACTGACAGGGAACACCGGGGAGCTGTTTTTT
-	TRBV9	-	TRBJ2-1	CASSASTSPVGNEQFF	TGTGCCAGCAGCGCTAGTACGAGCCCCGTGGGGAATGAGCAGTTCTTC
-	TRBV6-5	-	TRBJ1-4	CASRQKEKLFF	TGTGCCAGCAGGCAGAAGGAAAAACTGTTTTTT
-	TRBV24-1	TRBD1	TRBJ2-7	CATSGTDTHEQYF	TGTGCCACCTCAGGGACAGATACCCACGAGCAGTACTTC
few	TRBV2	TRBD1	TRBJ1-2	CASSPGQLVYTF	TGTGCCAGCAGTCCGGGACAGTTAGTCTACACCTTC